One sample yielded the 17 T cell receptor beta chains listed below, sequenced in a study of OX40 agonist ivuxolimab in advanced cancers. Data came from immunoSEQ multiplex PCR; TCRdb stores just in-frame clones and leaves some out. The table records roughly 29,000 clones, 84% of them present only once. This specimen consisted of CD4+ or CD8+ T cells sorted from blood, obtained in a trial of the OX40 agonist ivuxolimab. The receptors were sampled from an adult with an advanced solid tumor such as melanoma, head and neck, liver or kidney cancer.

The CDR3 loop reads CASTLDGTLSYEQYF. In nucleotides, the CDR3 is TGTGCCAGCACCTTGGACGGGACTCTCTCCTACGAGCAGTACTTC. The chain recombines TRBV7-6 with TRBJ2-7; a possible D gene is TRBD2 (6 bases). Germline V gene lookup returns CDR1 SGHVS and CDR2 FNYEAQ. The CDR3 runs 15 residues. V was clipped by 7 bases and J by 0 bases, with 16 bases between them. Drawing the rest from reference TRBV7-6 and TRBJ2-7, the complete variable domain is GAGVSQSPRYKVTKRGQDVALRCDPISGHVSLYWYRQALGQGPEFLTYFNYEAQQDKSGLPNDRFSAERPEGSISTLTIQRTEQRDSAMYRCASTLDGTLSYEQYFGPGTRLTVT.

The genes are TRBV5-6 and TRBJ2-7; 8 bases align to TRBD1. The V gene end was trimmed by 4 bases and the J gene end by 3 bases; junction bases not matched to a gene: 6. CDR3 length: 14 amino acids. Germline loops: CDR1 SGHDT, CDR2 YYEEEE. In DNA, the CDR3 is TGTGCCAGCAGCGCCGGGACAGGTTTCTACGAGCAGTACTTC. Translation: CASSAGTGFYEQYF.

For the CDR3, the DNA is TGTGCCAGCAGCCCAAGTAAAGGGGGAGCCTATGGCTACACCTTC. Its protein is CASSPSKGGAYGYTF. The chain links TRBV9 to TRBJ1-2; a weak D match, TRBD1 (6 bases). CDR1 is SGDLS, CDR2 YYNGEE, per germline. This CDR3 spans 15 amino acids. Trimming took off 4 bases at V and 4 bases at J, with 17 bases between the two ends.

V and J are TRBV7-9 and TRBJ1-1; D unresolved. CDR1 and CDR2 from the germline V gene are SEHNR and FQNEAQ (reference sequence). The CDR3 totals 12 residues. Deletions cut 3 bases from V and 5 bases from J, with 7 bases between. CDR3 DNA: TGTGCCAGCAGCTTCCCCTTTACTGAAGCTTTCTTT. Translating it yields CASSFPFTEAFF.

V is TRBV7-3 and J is TRBJ1-2, with 8 positions matching TRBD1. The trim removed 5 bases at V and 3 bases at J, leaving 5 bases unmatched. Per the germline V gene, CDR1 is SGHTA and CDR2 is FQGTGA. This CDR3 has 14 amino acids. The chain's CDR3 is CASSVGTGDYGYTF. In DNA, the CDR3 is TGTGCCAGCAGCGTTGGGACAGGCGACTATGGCTACACCTTC.

The V gene is TRBV15, the J gene TRBJ1-5, with 12 bases lining up with TRBD1. Germline values: CDR1 LNHNV, CDR2 YYDKDF (reference sequence). CDR3 length: 15 residues. The ends lost 9 bases at V and 7 bases at J; junction bases unmatched: 10. In DNA form, the CDR3 reads TGTGCCACAGCCCGGGACAGGGGGCTTGAACAGCCCCAGCATTTT. The encoded protein is CATARDRGLEQPQHF. The whole variable domain, filled in from reference TRBV15 and TRBJ1-5, reads DAMVIQNPRYQVTQFGKPVTLSCSQTLNHNVMYWYQQKSSQAPKLLFHYYDKDFNNEADTPDNFQSRRPNTSFCFLDIRSPGLGDTAMYLCATARDRGLEQPQHFGDGTRLSIL.

The chain recombines TRBV5-6 with TRBJ1-1; D ambiguous. Trimming stripped 4 bases from V and 6 bases from J, with 13 bases between. The CDR3 sequence is 13 residues long. Germline V lookup: CDR1 SGHDT, CDR2 YYEEEE. The CDR3 loop is CASSLEKGPEAFF. Written as DNA, the CDR3 is TGTGCCAGCAGCCTCGAGAAGGGTCCTGAAGCTTTCTTT.

V is TRBV7-2 and J is TRBJ2-3, with TRBD2 identical over 11 bases. The CDR3 length is 19 residues. Germline trimming cut 0 bases from V and 5 bases from J; bases unmatched to any gene: 13. Germline V gives CDR1 SGHTA, CDR2 FQGNSA. DNA of the CDR3: TGTGCCAGCAGCTTAGCCAGTAGGCTAGCGGGGGGCCAAAGAGATACGCAGTATTTT. Its protein product is CASSLASRLAGGQRDTQYF.

In its sample, this clone was seen once. The chain carries TRBV7-8 and TRBJ2-1; D is perhaps TRBD1 (5 bases). Per the germline V gene, CDR1 is SGHVS and CDR2 is FQNEAQ. The CDR3 sequence is 14 residues long. The ends were cut back, 1 base at V and 8 bases at J, with 12 bases in the middle. The CDR3 here is CASSLEGRADEQFF. The CDR3, as DNA: TGTGCCAGCAGCTTAGAAGGCAGGGCGGATGAGCAGTTCTTC. Looking up the rest from reference TRBV7-8 and TRBJ2-1 gives the full variable domain: GAGVSQSPRYKVAKRGQDVALRCDPISGHVSLFWYQQALGQGPEFLTYFQNEAQLDKSGLPSDRFFAERPEGSVSTLKIQRTQQEDSAVYLCASSLEGRADEQFFGPGTRLTVL.

The chain couples TRBV14 to TRBJ1-1; 9 bases align to TRBD1. This CDR3 contains 16 residues. The J segment lost 0 bases and the V segment lost 4 bases, leaving 6 bases of the junction unmatched. Germline CDR1 and CDR2: SGHDN and FVKESK. The CDR3 loop is CASSLRQGVMNTEAFF. For the CDR3, the DNA is TGTGCCAGCAGCCTACGACAGGGGGTAATGAACACTGAAGCTTTCTTT.

This clone was recorded only once. This chain links TRBV28 with TRBJ1-2, with a weak D call TRBD1 (6 bases). Deletions cut 5 bases from V and 6 bases from J, with 16 bases between. CDR1 and CDR2 from the germline V gene are MDHEN and SYDVKM. The CDR3 has 14 amino acids. The CDR3 bases are TGTGCCAGCAGTGGGGACATACCGGTCGATGGCTACACCTTC. Protein product: CASSGDIPVDGYTF.

This clone was seen only a few times. The genes are TRBV6-5 and TRBJ2-4; D remains ambiguous. The V and J ends lost 4 bases and 5 bases respectively, with 9 bases between them. Germline values: CDR1 MNHEY, CDR2 SVGAGI. This CDR3 spans 13 amino acids. The chain's CDR3 is CASSSGDQNIQYF. CDR3 coding DNA: TGTGCCAGCAGTTCGGGCGACCAAAACATTCAGTACTTC.

The chain carries TRBV7-8 and TRBJ2-1, with 7 positions matching TRBD1. The junction had 3 bases not matched to a gene; V was cut back by 1 base and J by 6 bases. Germline-derived CDR1 and CDR2 are SGHVS and FQNEAQ. CDR3 length: 14 amino acids. In DNA, the CDR3 is TGTGCCAGCAGCTTAGACCCAGGGGGCAATGAGCAGTTCTTC. It translates to CASSLDPGGNEQFF.

The chain has TRBV29-1 and TRBJ2-1, with D maybe TRBD1 (6 bases). The CDR3 is made up of 15 amino acids. Germline assignment: CDR1 SQVTM and CDR2 ANQGSEA. The V end lost 1 base, the J end lost 5 bases, and 15 bases lay between the germline ends. The CDR3 DNA reads TGCAGCGTTGAAGGGGTACAGGGCGTTAACAATGAGCAGTTCTTC. Translating it yields CSVEGVQGVNNEQFF.

The V gene is TRBV4-1, the J gene TRBJ2-1, with TRBD2 identical over 8 bases. This CDR3 has 15 amino acids. Germline V gene sequence: CDR1 MGHRA, CDR2 YSYEKL. V gave up 4 bases and J gave up 7 bases; unmatched junction bases: 9. CDR3 residues: CASSPDAGGGNEQFF. The CDR3 DNA reads TGCGCCAGCAGCCCAGACGCGGGAGGAGGGAATGAGCAGTTCTTC.

The V call is TRBV9, the J call TRBJ2-1, with 8 bases matching TRBD2. The CDR3 is 16 residues long. Germline CDR1 and CDR2: SGDLS and YYNGEE. V dropped 4 bases and J dropped 3; count of bases not matched to a gene: 9. CDR3 protein: CASSLEGGGHYNEQFF. CDR3 in DNA: TGTGCCAGCAGCTTAGAGGGCGGGGGGCACTACAATGAGCAGTTCTTC.

There are a few counts of this clone. Here the CDR3 reads CASSTVSYEQYF. DNA for the CDR3: TGTGCCAGCAGCACCGTATCCTACGAGCAGTACTTC. The V call is TRBV7-8, the J call TRBJ2-7; no definite D call. The CDR3 consists of 12 residues. Germline assignment: CDR1 SGHVS and CDR2 FQNEAQ. Trimming took 5 bases from V and 1 from J, leaving 6 bases between them.